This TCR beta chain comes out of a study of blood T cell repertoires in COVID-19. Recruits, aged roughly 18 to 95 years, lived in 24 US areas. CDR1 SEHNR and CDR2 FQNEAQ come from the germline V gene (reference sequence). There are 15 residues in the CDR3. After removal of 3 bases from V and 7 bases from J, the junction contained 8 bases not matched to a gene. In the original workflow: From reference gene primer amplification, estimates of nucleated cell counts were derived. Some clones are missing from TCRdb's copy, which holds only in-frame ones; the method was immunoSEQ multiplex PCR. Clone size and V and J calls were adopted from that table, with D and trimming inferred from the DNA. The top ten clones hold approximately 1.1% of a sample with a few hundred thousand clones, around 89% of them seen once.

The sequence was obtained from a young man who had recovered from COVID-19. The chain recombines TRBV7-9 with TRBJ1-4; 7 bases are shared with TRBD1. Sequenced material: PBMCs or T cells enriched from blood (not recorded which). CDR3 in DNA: TGTGCCAGCAGCTTTGAGAGGGGGCAGGGTGAAAAACTGTTTTTT. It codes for CASSFERGQGEKLFF.